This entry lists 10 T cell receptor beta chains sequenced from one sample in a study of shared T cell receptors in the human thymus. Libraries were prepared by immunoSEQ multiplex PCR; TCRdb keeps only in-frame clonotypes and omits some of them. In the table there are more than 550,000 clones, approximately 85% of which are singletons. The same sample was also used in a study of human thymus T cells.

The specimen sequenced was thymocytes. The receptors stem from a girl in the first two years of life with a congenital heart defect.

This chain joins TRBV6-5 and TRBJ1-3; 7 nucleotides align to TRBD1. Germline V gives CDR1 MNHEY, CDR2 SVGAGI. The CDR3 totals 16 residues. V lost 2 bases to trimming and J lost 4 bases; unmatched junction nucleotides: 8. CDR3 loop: CASSYRRTGQGNTIYF. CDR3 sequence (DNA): TGTGCCAGCAGTTACCGGAGGACAGGTCAAGGAAACACCATATATTTT.

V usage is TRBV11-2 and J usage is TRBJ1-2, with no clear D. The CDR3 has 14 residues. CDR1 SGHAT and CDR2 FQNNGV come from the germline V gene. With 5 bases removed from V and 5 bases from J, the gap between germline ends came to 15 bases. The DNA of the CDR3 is TGTGCCAGCAGCCCCGGGGAGGGAGGGTATGGCTACACCTTC. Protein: CASSPGEGGYGYTF.

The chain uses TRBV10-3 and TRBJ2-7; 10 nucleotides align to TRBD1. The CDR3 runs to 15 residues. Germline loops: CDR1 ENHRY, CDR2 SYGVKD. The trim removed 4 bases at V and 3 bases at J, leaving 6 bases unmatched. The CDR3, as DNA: TGTGCCATCAGTGCCCCGGGACAGGGGATCTACGAGCAGTACTTC. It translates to CAISAPGQGIYEQYF.

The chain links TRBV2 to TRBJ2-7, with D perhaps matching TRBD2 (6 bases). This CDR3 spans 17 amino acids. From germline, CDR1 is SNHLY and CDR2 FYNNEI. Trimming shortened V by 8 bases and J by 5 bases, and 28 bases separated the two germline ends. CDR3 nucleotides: TGTGCCAGCGGCCCGGCCTCCAAACGGGGGATTCGCCACGAGCAGTACTTC. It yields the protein CASGPASKRGIRHEQYF. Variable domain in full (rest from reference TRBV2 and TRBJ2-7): EPEVTQTPSHQVTQMGQEVILRCVPISNHLYFYWYRQILGQKVEFLVSFYNNEISEKSEIFDDQFSVERPDGSNFTLKIRSTKLEDSAMYFCASGPASKRGIRHEQYFGPGTRLTVT.

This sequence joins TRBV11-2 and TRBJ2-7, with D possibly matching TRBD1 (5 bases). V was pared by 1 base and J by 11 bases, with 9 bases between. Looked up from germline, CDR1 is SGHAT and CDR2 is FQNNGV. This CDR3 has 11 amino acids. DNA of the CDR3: TGTGCCAGCAGCTTAGTTCGACAGAAGTACTTC. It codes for CASSLVRQKYF.

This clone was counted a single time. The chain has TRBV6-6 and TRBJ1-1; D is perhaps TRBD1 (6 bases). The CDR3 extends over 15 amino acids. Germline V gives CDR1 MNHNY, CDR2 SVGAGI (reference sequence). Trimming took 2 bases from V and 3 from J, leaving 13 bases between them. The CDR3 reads CASSYAGGLDTEAFF. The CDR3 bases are TGTGCCAGCAGTTACGCGGGGGGCCTGGACACTGAAGCTTTCTTT.

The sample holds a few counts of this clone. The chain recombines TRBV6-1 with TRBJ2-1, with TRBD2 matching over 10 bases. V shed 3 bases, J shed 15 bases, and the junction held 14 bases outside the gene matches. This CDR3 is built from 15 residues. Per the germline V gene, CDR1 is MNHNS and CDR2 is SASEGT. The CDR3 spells CASSDERGGQKMRFF. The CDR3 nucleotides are TGTGCCAGCAGTGACGAGCGGGGGGGCCAGAAAATGCGGTTCTTC.

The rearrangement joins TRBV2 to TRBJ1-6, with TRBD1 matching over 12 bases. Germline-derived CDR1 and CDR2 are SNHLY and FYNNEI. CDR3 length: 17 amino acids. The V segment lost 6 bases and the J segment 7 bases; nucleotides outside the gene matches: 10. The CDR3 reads CASRILRDRGLNSPLHF. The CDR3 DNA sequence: TGTGCCAGCAGGATTCTCCGGGACAGGGGGCTGAATTCACCCCTCCACTTT.

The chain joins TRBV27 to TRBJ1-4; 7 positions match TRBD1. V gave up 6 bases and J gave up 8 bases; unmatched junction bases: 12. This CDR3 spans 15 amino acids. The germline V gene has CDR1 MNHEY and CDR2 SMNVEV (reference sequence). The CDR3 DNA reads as TGTGCCAGCAGCGTACAGGGGCGCGCGGGAGAAAAACTGTTTTTT. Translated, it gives CASSVQGRAGEKLFF.

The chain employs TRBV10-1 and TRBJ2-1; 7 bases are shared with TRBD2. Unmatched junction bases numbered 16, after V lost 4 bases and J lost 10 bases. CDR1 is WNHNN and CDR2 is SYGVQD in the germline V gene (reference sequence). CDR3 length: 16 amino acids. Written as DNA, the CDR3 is TGCGCCAGCAGTGGATTAGCGGGCGGCCCCCTGGGGGAGCAGTTCTTC. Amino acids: CASSGLAGGPLGEQFF.